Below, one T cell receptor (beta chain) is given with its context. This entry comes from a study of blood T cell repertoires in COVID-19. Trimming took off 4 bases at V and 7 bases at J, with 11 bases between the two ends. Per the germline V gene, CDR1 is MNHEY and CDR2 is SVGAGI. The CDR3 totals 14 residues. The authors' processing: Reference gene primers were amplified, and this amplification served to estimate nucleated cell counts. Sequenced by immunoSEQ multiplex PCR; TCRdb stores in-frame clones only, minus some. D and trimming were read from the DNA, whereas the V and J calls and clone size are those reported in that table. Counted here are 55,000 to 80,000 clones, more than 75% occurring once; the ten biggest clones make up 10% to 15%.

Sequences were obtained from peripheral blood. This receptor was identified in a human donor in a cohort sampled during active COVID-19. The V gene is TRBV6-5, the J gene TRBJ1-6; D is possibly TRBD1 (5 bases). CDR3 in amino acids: CASSWGRGNSPLHF. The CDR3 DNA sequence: TGTGCCAGCAGTTGGGGTAGGGGCAATTCACCCCTCCACTTT.